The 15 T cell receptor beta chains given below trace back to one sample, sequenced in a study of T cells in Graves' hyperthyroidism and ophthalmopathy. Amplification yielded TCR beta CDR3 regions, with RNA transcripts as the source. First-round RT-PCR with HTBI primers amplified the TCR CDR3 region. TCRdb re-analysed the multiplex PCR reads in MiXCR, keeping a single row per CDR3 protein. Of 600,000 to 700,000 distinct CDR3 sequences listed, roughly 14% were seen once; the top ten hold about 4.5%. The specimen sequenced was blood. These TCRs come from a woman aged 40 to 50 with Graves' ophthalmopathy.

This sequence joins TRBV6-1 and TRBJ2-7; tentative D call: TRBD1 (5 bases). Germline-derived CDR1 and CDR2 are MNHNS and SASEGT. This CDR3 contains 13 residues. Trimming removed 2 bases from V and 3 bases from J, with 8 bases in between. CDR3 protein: CASSEPGYYEQYF. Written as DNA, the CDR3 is TGTGCCAGCAGTGAACCAGGGTACTACGAGCAGTACTTC.

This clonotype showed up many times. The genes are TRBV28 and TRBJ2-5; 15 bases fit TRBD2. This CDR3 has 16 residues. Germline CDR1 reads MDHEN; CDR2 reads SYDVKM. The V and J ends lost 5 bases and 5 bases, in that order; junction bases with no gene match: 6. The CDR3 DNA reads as TGTGCCAGCAGTCTTTTCGGACTAGCGGGGGGGGAGACCCAGTACTTC. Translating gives CASSLFGLAGGETQYF.

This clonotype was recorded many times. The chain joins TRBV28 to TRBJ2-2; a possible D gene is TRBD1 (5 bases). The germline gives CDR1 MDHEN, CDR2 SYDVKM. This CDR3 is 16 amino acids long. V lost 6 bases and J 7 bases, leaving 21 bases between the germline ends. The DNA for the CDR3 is TGTGCCAGCAGCCGCCACCAGGGCCTATCGGGCGGGGAGCTGTTTTTT. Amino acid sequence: CASSRHQGLSGGELFF.

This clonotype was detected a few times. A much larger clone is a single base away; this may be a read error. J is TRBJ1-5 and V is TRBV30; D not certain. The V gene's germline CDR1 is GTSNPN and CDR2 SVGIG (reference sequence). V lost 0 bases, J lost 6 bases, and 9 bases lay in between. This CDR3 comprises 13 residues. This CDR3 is CAWSVLGRQPQHF. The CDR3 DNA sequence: TGTGCCTGGAGTGTACTAGGGCGTCAGCCCCAGCATTTT.

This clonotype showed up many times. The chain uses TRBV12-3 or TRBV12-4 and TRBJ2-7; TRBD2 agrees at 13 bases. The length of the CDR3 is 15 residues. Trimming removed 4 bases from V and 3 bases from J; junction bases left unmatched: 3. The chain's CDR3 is CASSWTSGSYYEQYF. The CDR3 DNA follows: TGTGCCAGCAGTTGGACTAGCGGGAGTTACTACGAGCAGTACTTC.

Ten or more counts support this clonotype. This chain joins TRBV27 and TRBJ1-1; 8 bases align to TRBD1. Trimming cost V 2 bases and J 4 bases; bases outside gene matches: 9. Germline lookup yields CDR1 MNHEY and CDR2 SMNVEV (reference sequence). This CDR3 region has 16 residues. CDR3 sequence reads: CASSLPTGAGGTEAFF. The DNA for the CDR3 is TGTGCCAGCAGTTTACCGACAGGGGCAGGGGGCACTGAAGCTTTCTTT.

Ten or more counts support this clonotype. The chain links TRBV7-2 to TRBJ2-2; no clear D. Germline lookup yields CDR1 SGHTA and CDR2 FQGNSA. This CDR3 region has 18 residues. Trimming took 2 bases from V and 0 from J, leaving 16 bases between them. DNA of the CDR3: TGTGCCAGCAGCTTACGTAACCTGGGCGGAACGAACACCGGGGAGCTGTTTTTT. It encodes CASSLRNLGGTNTGELFF.

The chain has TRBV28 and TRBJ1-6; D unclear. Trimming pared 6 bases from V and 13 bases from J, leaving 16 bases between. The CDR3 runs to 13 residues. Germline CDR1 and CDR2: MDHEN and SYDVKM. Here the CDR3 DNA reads TGTGCCAGCAGCATCGGCGGGCTTGGGCCCCTCCACTTT. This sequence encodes CASSIGGLGPLHF. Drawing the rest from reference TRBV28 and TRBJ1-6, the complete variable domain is DVKVTQSSRYLVKRTGEKVFLECVQDMDHENMFWYRQDPGLGLRLIYFSYDVKMKEKGDIPEGYSVSREKKERFSLILESASTNQTSMYLCASSIGGLGPLHFGNGTRLTVT.

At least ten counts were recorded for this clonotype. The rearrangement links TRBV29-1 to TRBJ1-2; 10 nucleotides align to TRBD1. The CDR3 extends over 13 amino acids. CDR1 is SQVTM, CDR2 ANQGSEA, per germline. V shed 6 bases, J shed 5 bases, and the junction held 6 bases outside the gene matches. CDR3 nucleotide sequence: TGCAGCGTGAGGACAGGGGGGTTGTATGGCTACACCTTC. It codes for CSVRTGGLYGYTF. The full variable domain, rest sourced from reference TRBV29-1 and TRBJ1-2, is SAVISQKPSRDICQRGTSLTIQCQVDSQVTMMFWYRQQPGQSLTLIATANQGSEATYESGFVIDKFPISRPNLTFSTLTVSNMSPEDSSIYLCSVRTGGLYGYTFGSGTRLTVV.

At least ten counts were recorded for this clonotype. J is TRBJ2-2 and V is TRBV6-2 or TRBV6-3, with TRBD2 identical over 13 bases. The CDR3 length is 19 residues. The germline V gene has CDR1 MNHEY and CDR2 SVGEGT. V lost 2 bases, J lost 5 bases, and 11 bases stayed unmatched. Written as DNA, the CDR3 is TGTGCCAGCAGTTACGGACTAGCGGGAGTAAGGTTCGGGACCGGGGAGCTGTTTTTT. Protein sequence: CASSYGLAGVRFGTGELFF.

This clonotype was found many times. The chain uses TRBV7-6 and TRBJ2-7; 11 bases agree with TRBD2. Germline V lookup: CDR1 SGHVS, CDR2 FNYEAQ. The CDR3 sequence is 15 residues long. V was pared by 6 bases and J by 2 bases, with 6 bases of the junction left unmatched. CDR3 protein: CASSETSGTTYEQYF. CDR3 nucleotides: TGTGCCAGCAGTGAGACTAGCGGGACTACCTACGAGCAGTACTTC.

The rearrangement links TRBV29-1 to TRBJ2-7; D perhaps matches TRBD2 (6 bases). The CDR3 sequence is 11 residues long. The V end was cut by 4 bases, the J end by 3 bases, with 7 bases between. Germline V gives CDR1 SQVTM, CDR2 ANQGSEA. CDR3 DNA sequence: TGCAGCGTTGGCGGGGTCTACGAGCAGTACTTC. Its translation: CSVGGVYEQYF.

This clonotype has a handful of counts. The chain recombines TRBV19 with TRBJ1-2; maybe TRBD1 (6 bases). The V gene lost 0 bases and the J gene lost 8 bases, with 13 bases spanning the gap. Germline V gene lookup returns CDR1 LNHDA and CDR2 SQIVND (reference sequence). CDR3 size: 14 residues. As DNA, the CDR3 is TGTGCCAGTAGTATAGACCGGACAGTTTCGGGCTACACCTTC. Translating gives CASSIDRTVSGYTF.

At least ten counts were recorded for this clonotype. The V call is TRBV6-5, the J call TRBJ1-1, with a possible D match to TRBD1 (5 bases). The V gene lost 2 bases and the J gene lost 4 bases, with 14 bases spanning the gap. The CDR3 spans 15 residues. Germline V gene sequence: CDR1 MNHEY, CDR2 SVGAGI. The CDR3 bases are TGTGCCAGCAGTTACCGGGGAGGGACGGTCACTGAAGCTTTCTTT. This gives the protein CASSYRGGTVTEAFF.

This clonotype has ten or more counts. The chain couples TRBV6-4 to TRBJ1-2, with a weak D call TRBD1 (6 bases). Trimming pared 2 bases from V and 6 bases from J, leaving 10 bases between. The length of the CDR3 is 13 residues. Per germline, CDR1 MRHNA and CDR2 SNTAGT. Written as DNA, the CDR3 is TGTGCCAGCAGTGACGGCCCAGGGGATGGCTACACCTTC. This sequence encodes CASSDGPGDGYTF.